Below are 9 T cell receptor beta chains sequenced from a single sample in a study of CD8+ T cells in alopecia areata. Treatment meaning: oral pan-JAK inhibitor, 5-10 mg twice daily. TCR sequencing used cDNA made by reverse transcription of extracted RNA. The data were produced by immunoSEQ multiplex PCR, yet TCRdb's version contains in-frame clones alone and is incomplete. The sample consists of hundreds of thousands of clones, about three fifths of them appearing once. Sequences were derived from CD4+ T cells sorted from blood, sampled around week 54, from a patient treated with tofacitinib. Receptor source: a human donor with alopecia areata.

The rearrangement joins TRBV30 to TRBJ1-2; perhaps TRBD1 as D (5 bases). This CDR3 is built from 15 residues. V lost 0 bases to trimming and J lost 8 bases, with 19 bases between them. Germline lookup yields CDR1 GTSNPN and CDR2 SVGIG (reference sequence). Here the CDR3 DNA reads TGTGCCTGGAGTGTACTGAGAGGGACGGTGTGGGGCTACACCTTC. Residues: CAWSVLRGTVWGYTF.

The sample holds one count of this clone. The gene calls are TRBV25-1 and TRBJ1-5; 8 positions match TRBD1. This CDR3 region has 12 residues. Germline V gene sequence: CDR1 MGHDK, CDR2 SYGVNS. CDR3 sequence (DNA): TGTGAAGCACAGGGGGAAAATCAGCCCCAGCATTTT. Protein sequence: CEAQGENQPQHF.

This clone turned up a few times. The chain links TRBV10-2 to TRBJ2-6; D not resolved. V dropped 3 bases and J dropped 0 bases, with 6 bases sitting between them. CDR1 and CDR2 (germline): WSHSY, SAAADI. This CDR3 comprises 15 residues. The CDR3, as DNA: TGCGCCAGCAGTGACTCCAGCTCTGGGGCCAACGTCCTGACTTTC. This sequence encodes CASSDSSSGANVLTF.

The CDR3 nucleotides read TGCGCCAGCAGCTTTGGGGGCCTCACAGATACGCAGTATTTT. It codes for CASSFGGLTDTQYF. The J gene is TRBJ2-3, the V gene TRBV5-1; tentatively, D is TRBD1 (6 bases). Trimming shortened V by 2 bases and J by 2 bases, and 9 bases separated the two germline ends. Germline CDR1 reads SGHRS; CDR2 reads YFSETQ. The length of the CDR3 is 14 residues.

This clone has a handful of counts. This chain links TRBV29-1 with TRBJ2-3, with a possible D match to TRBD2 (6 bases). CDR3 length: 13 residues. Germline V CDR1 and CDR2: SQVTM, ANQGSEA. With 8 bases removed from V and 1 base from J, the gap between germline ends came to 13 bases. The CDR3 DNA reads as TGCAGCCGAAGCGGGTTAGGCACAGATACGCAGTATTTT. It codes for CSRSGLGTDTQYF.

This clone was found a few times. The chain couples TRBV4-1 to TRBJ1-1; no reliable D call. This CDR3 has 15 residues. Germline V gene data show CDR1 as MGHRA and CDR2 as YSYEKL. V was trimmed by 3 bases and J by 5 bases, leaving 16 bases between them. For the CDR3, the DNA is TGCGCCAGCAGCCAGCCGTCGCGGCTGGGGACTGAAGCTTTCTTT. Encoded protein: CASSQPSRLGTEAFF.

The rearrangement links TRBV9 to TRBJ2-7; D is ambiguous. CDR1 SGDLS and CDR2 YYNGEE come from the germline V gene. The ends were cut back, 2 bases at V and 0 bases at J, with 9 bases in the middle. The length of the CDR3 is 14 residues. The CDR3 coding sequence is TGTGCCAGCAGCGTCGGCCCAAGCTCCTACGAGCAGTACTTC. Protein: CASSVGPSSYEQYF. Combining the CDR3 with reference TRBV9 and TRBJ2-7 gives the whole variable domain DSGVTQTPKHLITATGQRVTLRCSPRSGDLSVYWYQQSLDQGLQFLIQYYNGEERAKGNILERFSAQQFPDLHSELNLSSLELGDSALYFCASSVGPSSYEQYFGPGTRLTVT.

This clone has only a few counts. V and J are TRBV7-9 and TRBJ1-5; possible D gene TRBD1, 5 bases. The ends were cut back, 5 bases at V and 9 bases at J, with 8 bases in the middle. Germline CDR1 SEHNR, CDR2 FQNEAQ (reference sequence). The CDR3 spans 11 residues. Written as DNA, the CDR3 is TGTGCCAGCAGCGCCGGGGGGCCCCAGCATTTT. It codes for CASSAGGPQHF. The full variable domain, with the rest looked up from reference TRBV7-9 and TRBJ1-5, is DTGVSQNPRHKITKRGQNVTFRCDPISEHNRLYWYRQTLGQGPEFLTYFQNEAQLEKSRLLSDRFSAERPKGSFSTLEIQRTEQGDSAMYLCASSAGGPQHFGDGTRLSIL.

The chain uses TRBV7-2 and TRBJ1-3; unclear D gene. This CDR3 is built from 16 residues. Trimming pared 0 bases from V and 0 bases from J, leaving 9 bases between. Germline-derived CDR1 and CDR2 are SGHTA and FQGNSA. CDR3: CASSLAATLSGNTIYF. The CDR3 region has the DNA TGTGCCAGCAGCTTAGCGGCCACTCTCTCTGGAAACACCATATATTTT.